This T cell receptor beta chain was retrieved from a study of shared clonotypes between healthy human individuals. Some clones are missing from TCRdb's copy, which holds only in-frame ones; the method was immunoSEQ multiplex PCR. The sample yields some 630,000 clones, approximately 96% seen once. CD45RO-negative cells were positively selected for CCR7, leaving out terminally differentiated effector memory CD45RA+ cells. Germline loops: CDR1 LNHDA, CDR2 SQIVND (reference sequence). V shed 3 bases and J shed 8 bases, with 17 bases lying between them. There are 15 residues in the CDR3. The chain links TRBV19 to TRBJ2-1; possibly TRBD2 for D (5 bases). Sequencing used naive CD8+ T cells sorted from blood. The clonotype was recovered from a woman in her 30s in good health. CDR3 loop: CASSMVGVLVDEQFF. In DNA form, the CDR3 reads TGTGCCAGTAGTATGGTCGGGGTGCTGGTGGATGAGCAGTTCTTC.